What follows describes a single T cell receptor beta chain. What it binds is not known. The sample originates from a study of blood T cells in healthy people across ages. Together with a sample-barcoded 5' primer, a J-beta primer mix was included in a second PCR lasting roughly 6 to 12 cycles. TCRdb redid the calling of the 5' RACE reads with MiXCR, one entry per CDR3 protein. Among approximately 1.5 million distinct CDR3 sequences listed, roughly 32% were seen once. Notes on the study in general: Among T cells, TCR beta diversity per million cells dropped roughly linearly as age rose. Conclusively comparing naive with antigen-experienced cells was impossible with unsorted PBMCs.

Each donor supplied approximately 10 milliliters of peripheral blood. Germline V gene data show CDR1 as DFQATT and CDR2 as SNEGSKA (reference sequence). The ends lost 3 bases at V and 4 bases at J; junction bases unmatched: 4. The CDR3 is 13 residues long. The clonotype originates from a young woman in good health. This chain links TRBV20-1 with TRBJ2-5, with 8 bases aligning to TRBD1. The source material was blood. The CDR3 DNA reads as TGCAGTGCTAGTCAGGGGGCGAGAGAGACCCAGTACTTC. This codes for CSASQGARETQYF.